The rows below give T cell receptor beta chains drawn from one sample of a study of T cell responses to AZD1222 COVID-19 vaccine. Data came from immunoSEQ multiplex PCR; TCRdb stores just in-frame clones and leaves some out. The sample includes about 180,000 clones, 88% of them seen just once. Here the sequenced sample was peripheral blood, taken 28 days after the second AZD1222 dose. These receptor sequences come from an adult who received the AZD1222 COVID-19 vaccine. CDR3s include the opening cysteine and the closing phenylalanine or tryptophan. D genes are given only for firm matches. Clone size appears in some rows only: once, few, many, or a class for an expanded clone.

j_gene | abundance | v_gene | d_gene | CDR3nt | CDR3aa
TRBJ2-2 | - | TRBV5-6 | - | TGTGCCAGCAGCTTGCGGAGAATTTTTTTCACCGGGGAGCTGTTTTTT | CASSLRRIFFTGELFF
TRBJ2-2 | - | TRBV4-1 | - | TGCGCCAGCAGCCCCGGACAGCACACCGGGGAGCTGTTTTTT | CASSPGQHTGELFF
TRBJ1-1 | - | TRBV7-2 | TRBD1 | TGTGCCAGCAGCACGGACAGGGAGTATGAAGCTTTCTTT | CASSTDREYEAFF
TRBJ2-3 | - | TRBV19 | TRBD1 | TGTGCCAGTAGTATGGGACAGGGGCCGTCGGATACGCAGTATTTT | CASSMGQGPSDTQYF
TRBJ1-1 | - | TRBV4-1 | TRBD1 | TGCGCCAGCACCCGCGACTCACAGGGGGGAGGCCCTCTGAACACTGAAGCTTTCTTT | CASTRDSQGGGPLNTEAFF
TRBJ1-4 | - | TRBV29-1 | - | TGCAGCGTTGCGGGGGATGCAACTAATGAAAAACTGTTTTTT | CSVAGDATNEKLFF
TRBJ1-1 | - | TRBV28 | TRBD1 | TGTGCCAGCCGCGGACAGGGGGGCACTGAAGCTTTCTTT | CASRGQGGTEAFF
TRBJ1-2 | - | TRBV3-1/TRBV3-2 | - | TGTGCCAGCAGCCCAAGCGGGACTAACTATGGCTACACCTTC | CASSPSGTNYGYTF
TRBJ2-3 | once | TRBV19 | - | TGTGCCAGTAGTATAGTGGCCGCCACAGATACGCAGTATTTT | CASSIVAATDTQYF
TRBJ1-1 | - | TRBV15 | - | TGTGCCACCAGCAGAGATCGGGGGGGCACTGAAGCTTTCTTT | CATSRDRGGTEAFF
TRBJ2-1 | once | TRBV7-2 | TRBD2 | TGTGCCAGCAGCTACGAACTAGCGGGGGGGCGTATTGAGCAGTTCTTC | CASSYELAGGRIEQFF
TRBJ1-1 | - | TRBV28 | - | TGTGCCAGCAGTTTAGATCAGAACACTGAAGCTTTCTTT | CASSLDQNTEAFF
TRBJ1-1 | once | TRBV7-9 | - | TGTGCCAGCAGCAGTGGGGGAGCCACTGAAGCTTTCTTT | CASSSGGATEAFF
TRBJ2-4 | - | TRBV21-1 | - | TGTGCCAGCAGCTCTCGATTCAGGGGGCCCCTAGCCAAAAACATTCAGTACTTC | CASSSRFRGPLAKNIQYF
TRBJ1-1 | - | TRBV9 | - | TGTGCCAGCAGCGTAGGGCCAGACATGAACACTGAAGCTTTCTTT | CASSVGPDMNTEAFF
TRBJ2-5 | - | TRBV6-5 | TRBD2 | TGTGCCAGCCAGCGGGGGCCCTCTCAAGAGACCCAGTACTTC | CASQRGPSQETQYF
TRBJ2-7 | - | TRBV6-5 | - | TGTGCCAGCAGTTACTCTGGGCAGATACGCTACGAGCAGTACTTC | CASSYSGQIRYEQYF
TRBJ1-5 | - | TRBV6-6 | - | TGTGCCAGCAGTTACAGGGCAGTAGATCAGCCCCAGCATTTT | CASSYRAVDQPQHF
TRBJ2-7 | - | TRBV24-1 | - | TGTGCCACCAGTGAAACGGGGAGTGACAGATCCTACGAGCAGTACTTC | CATSETGSDRSYEQYF
TRBJ1-1 | - | TRBV5-4 | - | TGTGCCAGCAGCTTGAGGGGGTCAACTGAAGCTTTCTTT | CASSLRGSTEAFF
TRBJ1-6 | - | TRBV2 | - | TGTGCCAGCAGAACCGGGACGGATAATTCACCCCTCCACTTT | CASRTGTDNSPLHF
TRBJ2-7 | - | TRBV11-2 | - | TGTGCCAGCAGCCCAGTCCGAGGGGGGGAAGGCTACGAGCAGTACTTC | CASSPVRGGEGYEQYF
TRBJ2-1 | - | TRBV25-1 | - | TGTGCCAGCAGTGTTCGAGAGGGTGAGCAGTTCTTC | CASSVREGEQFF
TRBJ2-7 | - | TRBV6-6 | - | TGTGCCAGCAGTTACTCGATGCAGGGCCGACCCTACGAGCAGTACTTC | CASSYSMQGRPYEQYF
TRBJ2-5 | - | TRBV6-1 | - | TGTGCCAGCAGTGAAATCCGGGCCAACGGAGGGACCCAGTACTTC | CASSEIRANGGTQYF
TRBJ1-2 | - | TRBV28 | TRBD1 | TGTGCCAGCAGTTTTCAGGGGGTTCCCTATGGCTACACCTTC | CASSFQGVPYGYTF
TRBJ2-7 | once | TRBV7-8 | TRBD2 | TGTGCCAGCAGCTTACAAGCGGGGGGACAATACGAGCAGTACTTC | CASSLQAGGQYEQYF
TRBJ2-2 | once | TRBV28 | - | TGTGCCAGCAAAGGGGGGACTAACACCGGGGAGCTGTTTTTT | CASKGGTNTGELFF
TRBJ1-4 | - | TRBV3-1/TRBV3-2 | TRBD1 | TGTGCCAGCAGCCGGACAGGGCCACTTAATGAAAAACTGTTTTTT | CASSRTGPLNEKLFF
TRBJ2-3 | - | TRBV5-1 | - | TGCGCCAGCAGCCCCTCAAAGGACACCTCGGGCGCAGATACGCAGTATTTT | CASSPSKDTSGADTQYF
TRBJ2-4 | - | TRBV10-3 | - | TGTGCCATCAGTGTAGGAAGCGTCGACAAAAACATTCAGTACTTC | CAISVGSVDKNIQYF
TRBJ1-6 | - | TRBV2 | - | TGTGCCAGCAGTGACGGGGAGAATTCACCCCTCCACTTT | CASSDGENSPLHF
TRBJ2-5 | - | TRBV7-8 | - | TGTGCCAGCAGCTCTTGGGGACGGGTTGCGGAGACCCAGTACTTC | CASSSWGRVAETQYF
TRBJ2-1 | once | TRBV5-4 | TRBD2 | TGTGCCAGCAGCCCAAGCGGGGCCTCCTACAATGAGCAGTTCTTC | CASSPSGASYNEQFF
TRBJ2-7 | - | TRBV30 | - | TGTGCCTGGAGTGTACCGGCCGAGCAGTACTTC | CAWSVPAEQYF
TRBJ2-1 | once | TRBV28 | TRBD2 | TGTGCCAGCAGATCTGGGACTAGCGGGGGCTACGAGCAGTTCTTC | CASRSGTSGGYEQFF
TRBJ2-1 | - | TRBV5-1 | - | TGCGCCAGCAGCTTGACAGGGTTTTTAAACAATGAGCAGTTCTTC | CASSLTGFLNNEQFF
TRBJ2-5 | - | TRBV4-1 | TRBD2 | TGCGCCAGCAGCCAAGTTATAAGCGGGGGGGCAGGAGAGACCCAGTACTTC | CASSQVISGGAGETQYF
TRBJ2-7 | - | TRBV27 | - | TGTGCCAGCAGCTCTCGGGTCGACTACGAGCAGTACTTC | CASSSRVDYEQYF
TRBJ1-1 | - | TRBV19 | - | TGTGCCAGTAGTATTTGGGAGGGGGGGGCTCCTGAAGCTTTCTTT | CASSIWEGGAPEAFF
TRBJ2-2 | - | TRBV11-2 | TRBD2 | TGTGCCAGCAGCTTAGAAGGGAGGGCAGGAAACACCGGGGAGCTGTTTTTT | CASSLEGRAGNTGELFF
TRBJ2-2 | - | TRBV19 | TRBD1 | TGTGCCAGTAGTAAGGGGGCCGCGAACACCGGGGAGCTGTTTTTT | CASSKGAANTGELFF
TRBJ1-4 | - | TRBV27 | TRBD1 | TGTGCCAGCAGTGGGCCAGGGGGCTTTGAAAAACTGTTTTTT | CASSGPGGFEKLFF
TRBJ1-1 | few | TRBV7-9 | - | TGTGCCAGCAGCTTAGGGGGGGTAAACACTGAAGCTTTCTTT | CASSLGGVNTEAFF
TRBJ2-3 | - | TRBV28 | - | TGTGCCAGCACCCCTACTAGTTCTATAGCAGATACGCAGTATTTT | CASTPTSSIADTQYF
TRBJ1-2 | - | TRBV5-8 | - | TGTGCCAGCAGCTTTTCGGGAGGAGGACATCTCTTCTATGGCTACACCTTC | CASSFSGGGHLFYGYTF
TRBJ2-2 | - | TRBV7-9 | TRBD1 | TGTGCCAGCAGCTCCCGGGACAGGGGAACCGCACTAAACACCGGGGAGCTGTTTTTT | CASSSRDRGTALNTGELFF
TRBJ2-7 | - | TRBV5-1 | - | TGCGCCAGCAGCCCCGGACCGGGGGTCGAGCAGTACTTC | CASSPGPGVEQYF
TRBJ1-2 | - | TRBV5-4 | TRBD1 | TGTGCCAGCAGCGTGACAGGGGTAGGCTACACCTTC | CASSVTGVGYTF
TRBJ2-2 | once | TRBV5-1 | TRBD1 | TGCGCCAGCAGCTTGGGGACAGGGTACACCGGGGAGCTGTTTTTT | CASSLGTGYTGELFF
TRBJ1-1 | - | TRBV11-2 | - | TGTGCCAGCAGTTATCGGACAGACATGAACACTGAAGCTTTCTTT | CASSYRTDMNTEAFF
TRBJ2-5 | - | TRBV3-1/TRBV3-2 | - | TGTGCCAGCAGCCAACTCCACCCGTCCGGGGTCCAAGAGACCCAGTACTTC | CASSQLHPSGVQETQYF
TRBJ1-4 | - | TRBV28 | - | TGTGCCAGCAGCCCCCCCGGGGGGGTGAATGAAAAACTGTTTTTT | CASSPPGGVNEKLFF
TRBJ1-1 | - | TRBV9 | - | TGTGCCAGCAGCGGCCGGGGAGACACTGAAGCTTTCTTT | CASSGRGDTEAFF
TRBJ2-2 | - | TRBV7-2 | - | TGTGCCAGCAGCCCCTTAAGAGTAAACACCGGGGAGCTGTTTTTT | CASSPLRVNTGELFF
TRBJ2-7 | - | TRBV7-6 | - | TGTGCCAGCAGCTTAGGGTTCGGGACCGGTGCCTACGAGCAGTACTTC | CASSLGFGTGAYEQYF